This T cell receptor (beta chain) was recorded in a study of OX40 agonist ivuxolimab in advanced cancers. Describing the broader study: Ivuxolimab was an agonistic, fully human IgG2 monoclonal antibody directed against OX40 (CD134), a costimulatory receptor. Intravenous ivuxolimab was administered to patients every 2 weeks at six dose levels: 0.01, 0.1, 0.3, 1.5, 3 and 10 mg/kg. Of the approximately 50 dose-escalation patients, hepatocellular carcinoma was present in about 19, melanoma in roughly 15, renal cell carcinoma in 9 and head and neck cancer in 9. In the dose-escalation cohort, roughly 80% of patients were male, and the mean age was about 55 years, with a range of about 20 to 90. Patients were allowed to have had prior anti-PD-1, anti-PD-L1 or anti-CTLA-4 therapy, and about 40% of the dose-escalation patients had been treated with checkpoint inhibitors. Partial responses occurred in three dose-escalation patients, of whom one had hepatocellular carcinoma and two had cutaneous melanoma. The point of sequencing TCRbeta in the periphery was to test whether ivuxolimab changed TCR sequence diversity and drove clonal T-cell expansion. The monotherapy dose-escalation portion (N ≈ 50 patients) of the phase I ivuxolimab trial is reported in the paper.

Patients with autoimmune disease history or receiving systemic immunosuppression were excluded from the trial. In every dose cohort, peripheral blood was drawn for TCR sequencing at baseline, cycle 4 day 1, and cycle 7 day 1. Samples were obtained from an open-label, multicenter, first-in-human phase I dose-escalation trial of ivuxolimab. Adults with locally advanced or metastatic melanoma, renal cell, hepatocellular, or head and neck squamous cell carcinoma were enrolled in the trial. CD4+ and CD8+ T cells were sorted separately from peripheral blood before TCR sequencing. To sequence the TCRbeta CDR3 region, genomic DNA was isolated from the sorted cells. TCRbeta CDR3 regions were sequenced using the immunoSEQ Assay. Imported from immuneACCESS, the table was reduced by TCRdb to in-frame sequences with V and J called. These copies leave out some clones; in studies compared against another copy, an unresolved V gene accounts for under half, and the cause of the remainder is not known. A total of some 50,000 clones appear in this sample, about 86% of them only once. The ten largest clones add up to 5% to 7.5% of the sample.

For this clone: The clone's antigen remains unknown. No per-base quality is available; no much larger clone lies one base away.

CDR1 and CDR2 were assigned from the germline V gene (reference sequence) as SGHAT and FQDESV. Ends trimmed: V by 5 bases, J by 5 bases; bases unmatched to a gene: 11. The CDR3 goes from the cysteine to the phenylalanine over 15 residues. Just CDR3 DNA is preserved here, 45 bases in frame from base 1. Study-wide findings and limitations: The antigen specificity of the clonally expanded peripheral T cells was not determined. In the 0.1-3.0 mg/kg groups, partial responders were among the patients with the lowest normalized peripheral clonal expansion, particularly in CD8+ T cells. Clonal expansion of both CD4+ and CD8+ blood T cells was observed from baseline to week 6 at doses 0.1 to 3.0 mg/kg. After ivuxolimab, expanded clones were on average more numerous among CD8+ T cells than among CD4+ T cells. Low levels of normalized T-cell clonal expansion were also seen in some patients who did not respond.

The chain is assembled from TRBV11-1 and TRBJ2-5, with TRBD1 identical over 7 junction bases. The receptor was derived from an adult with an advanced solid tumor such as melanoma, head and neck, liver or kidney cancer. The sequencing used CD4+ or CD8+ T cells sorted from blood, collected in a trial of the OX40 agonist ivuxolimab. CDR3 reads: CASSRNPDRDETQYF. DNA sequence: TGTGCCAGCAGCCGAAATCCCGACAGGGATGAGACCCAGTACTTC. This CDR3, with the reference TRBV11-1 and TRBJ2-5 proteins standing in past its ends, gives the full variable domain EAEVAQSPRYKITEKSQAVAFWCDPISGHATLYWYRQILGQGPELLVQFQDESVVDDSQLPKDRFSAERLKGVDSTLKIQPAELGDSAMYLCASSRNPDRDETQYFGPGTRLLVL.